This T cell receptor beta chain appears in the sequencing data of a study of CD8+ T cells in alopecia areata. The wider study: Oral tofacitinib, 5 to 10 mg twice daily, was given in an open-label trial.

The authors extracted RNA and reverse transcribed it into cDNA as the sequencing template. Assay used: immunoSEQ multiplex PCR; TCRdb lists only in-frame clones, some missing. Among 200,000 to 250,000 clones listed, 57% were seen once. The CDR3 is made up of 13 amino acids. Germline loops: CDR1 SQVTM, CDR2 ANQGSEA. With 6 bases removed from V and 2 bases from J, the gap between germline ends came to 14 bases. The chain carries TRBV29-1 and TRBJ2-7, with TRBD1 as a possible D gene (6 bases). The TCR was taken from a human donor with alopecia areata. The input for sequencing was CD4+ T cells sorted from blood, taken at week 0. CDR3 residues: CSVDSDRAYEQYF. The CDR3 coding sequence is TGCAGCGTCGATTCGGACAGAGCCTACGAGCAGTACTTC.